The 26 T cell receptor beta chains given below trace back to one sample, sequenced in a study of control samples from healthy donors and cancer patients. Data came from immunoSEQ multiplex PCR; TCRdb stores just in-frame clones and leaves some out. Among around 170,000 clones, roughly 90% were seen once, and the ten largest hold roughly 1.3%. The material sequenced was blood. These receptor sequences come from a woman aged 45 to 65 in good health.

This clone was counted a few times. The V call is TRBV29-1, the J call TRBJ1-4; the D is unclear. Trimming removed 4 bases at V and 0 bases at J, with 9 bases between. Germline CDR1 is SQVTM and CDR2 is ANQGSEA. CDR3 length: 14 amino acids. CDR3 region: CSVGPYATNEKLFF. The CDR3 nucleotides are TGCAGCGTTGGGCCGTATGCAACTAATGAAAAACTGTTTTTT.

In this sample, this clone turned up once. This chain links TRBV28 with TRBJ2-3, with D perhaps TRBD2 (7 bases). With 5 bases removed from V and 6 bases from J, the gap between germline ends came to 15 bases. The germline V gene has CDR1 MDHEN and CDR2 SYDVKM. The CDR3 loop spans 14 amino acids. CDR3 sequence reads: CASSPGGGGDTQYF. The CDR3 bases are TGTGCCAGCAGTCCCGGAGGCGGGGGCGATACGCAGTATTTT.

J is TRBJ2-7 and V is TRBV4-3; maybe TRBD1 (5 bases). The CDR3 has 15 amino acids. The germline CDR1 and CDR2 sequences are LGHNA and YSLEER. Trimming took off 2 bases at V and 0 bases at J, with 11 bases between the two ends. The CDR3 sequence: CASSQIRGHSYEQYF. CDR3 coding DNA: TGCGCCAGCAGCCAAATACGAGGACACTCCTACGAGCAGTACTTC.

The rearrangement uses TRBV7-9 and TRBJ1-6, with D possibly being TRBD1 (5 bases). The V gene lost 1 base and the J gene lost 7 bases, with 11 bases spanning the gap. Germline CDR1 is SEHNR and CDR2 is FQNEAQ (reference sequence). The CDR3 consists of 15 residues. The CDR3 region is CASSLEGFGNSPLHF. CDR3 in DNA: TGTGCCAGCAGCTTAGAGGGGTTCGGGAATTCACCCCTCCACTTT. The whole variable domain, remainder taken from reference TRBV7-9 and TRBJ1-6, is DTGVSQNPRHKITKRGQNVTFRCDPISEHNRLYWYRQTLGQGPEFLTYFQNEAQLEKSRLLSDRFSAERPKGSFSTLEIQRTEQGDSAMYLCASSLEGFGNSPLHFGNGTRLTVT.

The chain is built from TRBV7-2 and TRBJ1-1; D call uncertain. Germline values: CDR1 SGHTA, CDR2 FQGNSA. There are 14 residues in the CDR3. V was clipped by 6 bases and J by 0 bases, with 11 bases between them. CDR3 protein: CASRPTQMNTEAFF. DNA of the CDR3: TGTGCCAGCAGACCTACCCAAATGAACACTGAAGCTTTCTTT.

The chain combines TRBV30 with TRBJ1-5, with a weak D call TRBD1 (5 bases). This CDR3 is built from 16 residues. V lost 3 bases, J lost 3 bases, and 18 bases lay in between. Per germline, CDR1 GTSNPN and CDR2 SVGIG (reference sequence). CDR3 DNA sequence: TGTGCCTGGAGCACCACCCGGGGGAGGTTCAATCAGCCCCAGCATTTT. Its translation: CAWSTTRGRFNQPQHF.

V gene TRBV20-1 combines with J gene TRBJ1-5; D is uncertain. The V gene's germline CDR1 is DFQATT and CDR2 SNEGSKA (reference sequence). The CDR3 spans 10 residues. V was trimmed by 7 bases and J by 5 bases, leaving 6 bases between them. CDR3 amino acids: CSGEYQPQHF. CDR3 DNA sequence: TGCAGTGGGGAATATCAGCCCCAGCATTTT.

V is TRBV21-1 and J is TRBJ1-1. TRBV21-1 is tagged as a pseudogene. The CDR3 has 14 residues. The CDR3 DNA is TGTGCCAGCAGCATGGACCTGCTGAACACTGAAGCTTTCTTT. This encodes CASSMDLLNTEAFF.

The V call is TRBV27, the J call TRBJ2-7, with 11 bases lining up with TRBD2. Per the germline V gene, CDR1 is MNHEY and CDR2 is SMNVEV (reference sequence). J lost 4 bases, V lost 7 bases, and 6 bases had no gene match. The CDR3 totals 14 residues. CDR3 nucleotides: TGTGCCAGCACCTCTAGCGGGGGGCTGTACGAGCAGTACTTC. Its translation is CASTSSGGLYEQYF.

This clone was found once. This chain links TRBV28 with TRBJ1-1, with TRBD1 as a possible D gene (5 bases). Germline CDR1 and CDR2: MDHEN and SYDVKM. V gave up 2 bases and J gave up 5 bases, with 12 bases separating them. The CDR3 runs 14 residues. CDR3 coding DNA: TGTGCCAGCAGTTTAACCTTCCAGGGAACTGAAGCTTTCTTT. Protein: CASSLTFQGTEAFF.

The chain uses TRBV11-2 and TRBJ1-4; D gene unclear. CDR3 length: 14 amino acids. Trimming left V 0 bases short and J 10 bases short, with 12 bases between. Germline V gives CDR1 SGHAT, CDR2 FQNNGV. In nucleotides, the CDR3 is TGTGCCAGCAGCTTAGATTCCGCCCTGCGAAAACTGTTTTTT. This sequence encodes CASSLDSALRKLFF.

This rearrangement joins TRBV6-4 to TRBJ2-2; 7 bases line up with TRBD2. The germline V gene has CDR1 MRHNA and CDR2 SNTAGT. The CDR3 is made up of 14 amino acids. The V gene end was trimmed by 8 bases and the J gene end by 3 bases; junction bases not matched to a gene: 6. The CDR3 loop reads CASGAGLDTGELFF. The CDR3, as DNA: TGTGCCAGCGGAGCGGGACTGGACACCGGGGAGCTGTTTTTT.

This chain connects TRBV29-1 to TRBJ2-5; maybe TRBD2 (6 bases). Trimming took off 7 bases at V and 5 bases at J, with 14 bases between the two ends. The CDR3 spans 12 residues. Per the germline V gene, CDR1 is SQVTM and CDR2 is ANQGSEA. CDR3 sequence reads: CSAQRAWETQYF. The CDR3 bases are TGCAGCGCCCAGCGGGCTTGGGAGACCCAGTACTTC.

This chain links TRBV7-9 with TRBJ1-2; the D gene is possibly TRBD1 (6 bases). Germline V gene sequence: CDR1 SEHNR, CDR2 FQNEAQ (reference sequence). The length of the CDR3 is 14 residues. V was shortened by 3 bases and J by 5 bases, with 13 bases between the two germline ends. CDR3 bases: TGTGCCAGCAGCTTCCGGGTGGGGGCGTATGGCTACACCTTC. Residues: CASSFRVGAYGYTF.

V is TRBV6-5 and J is TRBJ1-2, with 7 bases identical to TRBD1. The germline V gene encodes CDR1 MNHEY and CDR2 SVGAGI. CDR3 size: 14 residues. The V segment lost 2 bases and the J segment 8 bases; nucleotides outside the gene matches: 8. This CDR3 is CASSYMTGSSGYTF. DNA of the CDR3: TGTGCCAGCAGTTACATGACAGGGTCTAGCGGCTACACCTTC.

CDR3: CASSRGLASYNEQFF. CDR3 DNA: TGTGCCAGCAGCCGCGGACTAGCTTCCTACAATGAGCAGTTCTTC. The rearrangement joins TRBV7-2 to TRBJ2-1, with 8 nucleotides matching TRBD2. The CDR3 contains 15 residues. Per germline, CDR1 SGHTA and CDR2 FQGNSA. J gave up 1 base and V 5 bases, and 4 bases lay outside the gene matches.

The chain combines TRBV9 with TRBJ1-1; D not certain. Trimming cost V 0 bases and J 1 base, with 7 bases left between them. The CDR3 contains 14 residues. Germline V CDR1 and CDR2: SGDLS, YYNGEE. DNA of the CDR3: TGTGCCAGCAGCGTAGGATCAGGGAACACTGAAGCTTTCTTT. Translating it yields CASSVGSGNTEAFF.

The chain links TRBV2 to TRBJ1-1; weak D call: TRBD1 (5 bases). The germline V and J ends were trimmed by 8 bases and 6 bases, with 19 bases remaining between them. The germline V gene encodes CDR1 SNHLY and CDR2 FYNNEI. CDR3 length: 14 residues. CDR3 nucleotide sequence: TGTGCCAGCGGAAGTGGGAGGGGTAGGCCTGAAGCTTTCTTT. Protein: CASGSGRGRPEAFF.

The CDR3 DNA follows: TGTGCCAGCAGCCCTATGACGGATACGAACACTGAAGCTTTCTTT. Translated, it gives CASSPMTDTNTEAFF. The chain has TRBV7-6 and TRBJ1-1; D gene unclear. This CDR3 has 15 residues. Trimming took off 5 bases at V and 1 base at J, with 14 bases between the two ends. Germline V gives CDR1 SGHVS, CDR2 FNYEAQ.

This clone was recorded only once. V usage is TRBV5-6 and J usage is TRBJ1-1, with D tentatively TRBD1 (6 bases). Between the trimmed V and J ends, which lost 7 bases and 4 bases, there was a span of 20 bases. Germline V gives CDR1 SGHDT, CDR2 YYEEEE. The CDR3 covers 15 residues. Written as DNA, the CDR3 is TGTGCCAGCCATGTCCCGGGGGCAGGAGGCACTGAAGCTTTCTTT. Protein: CASHVPGAGGTEAFF.

This clone was observed a single time. The CDR3 DNA sequence: TGTGCCAGCAGCCAAGATAGGGGTATAGGGGCTTTCTTT. Protein sequence: CASSQDRGIGAFF. The V and J genes are TRBV4-2 and TRBJ1-1, with a possible D match to TRBD1 (5 bases). Germline assignment: CDR1 LGHNA and CDR2 YNFKEQ. This CDR3 region has 13 residues. V shed 0 bases and J shed 11 bases, with 13 bases lying between them.

The chain combines TRBV27 with TRBJ1-2; D remains unclear. The CDR3 totals 12 residues. The ends were cut back, 6 bases at V and 6 bases at J, with 11 bases in the middle. Germline CDR1 reads MNHEY; CDR2 reads SMNVEV (reference sequence). The CDR3, as DNA: TGTGCCAGCAGCACGGCGGGGAATGGCTACACCTTC. Protein sequence: CASSTAGNGYTF.

J is TRBJ2-5 and V is TRBV7-9; 8 positions match TRBD1. This CDR3 is built from 13 residues. The V and J ends lost 5 bases and 5 bases, in that order; junction bases with no gene match: 4. Per germline, CDR1 SEHNR and CDR2 FQNEAQ (reference sequence). As DNA, the CDR3 is TGTGCCAGCAGCGACAGGACAGGGGAGACCCAGTACTTC. This sequence encodes CASSDRTGETQYF.

The chain carries TRBV7-2 and TRBJ2-1; D possibly corresponds to TRBD2 (6 bases). This CDR3 contains 13 residues. The germline V and J ends were trimmed by 5 bases and 5 bases, with 10 bases remaining between them. CDR1 and CDR2 (germline): SGHTA, FQGNSA. The CDR3: CASSPGLHNEQFF. The CDR3 nucleotides are TGTGCCAGCAGCCCTGGACTACACAATGAGCAGTTCTTC.

The CDR3 loop is CARDFPGQANRSSSYEQYF. The CDR3 DNA reads TGTGCCAGAGATTTCCCCGGACAAGCCAACCGATCGAGCTCCTACGAGCAGTACTTC. The rearrangement uses TRBV5-3 and TRBJ2-7, with D possibly matching TRBD1 (5 bases). TRBV5-3 is filed as an ORF, its function uncertain. The germline V and J ends were trimmed by 7 bases and 0 bases, with 29 bases remaining between them. CDR3 size: 19 residues.

The J gene is TRBJ2-3, the V gene TRBV24-1; D remains ambiguous. This CDR3 has 13 residues. CDR1 is KGHDR and CDR2 is SFDVKD in the germline V gene. V dropped 1 base and J dropped 6 bases, with 7 bases sitting between them. The CDR3 is CATSDFASDTQYF. In DNA form, the CDR3 reads TGTGCCACCAGTGATTTCGCCAGCGATACGCAGTATTTT.